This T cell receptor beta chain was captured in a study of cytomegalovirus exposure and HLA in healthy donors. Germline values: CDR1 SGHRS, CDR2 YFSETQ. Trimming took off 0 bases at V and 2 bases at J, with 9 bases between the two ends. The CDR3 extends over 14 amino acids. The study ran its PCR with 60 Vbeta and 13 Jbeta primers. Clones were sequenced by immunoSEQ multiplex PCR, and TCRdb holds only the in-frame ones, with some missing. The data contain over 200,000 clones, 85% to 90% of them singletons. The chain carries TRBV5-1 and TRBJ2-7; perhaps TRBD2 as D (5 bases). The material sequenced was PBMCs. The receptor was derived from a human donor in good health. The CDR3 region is CASSLDGEAYEQYF. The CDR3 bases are TGCGCCAGCAGCTTGGACGGGGAAGCCTACGAGCAGTACTTC.